This TCR beta chain was found in a study of early stage breast cancer tumors. On the study more broadly: Average read coverage per sample was roughly 10-fold.

The data were produced by immunoSEQ multiplex PCR, yet TCRdb's version contains in-frame clones alone and is incomplete. The table lists just over 70,000 clones, approximately 80% of them singletons. Of note for this clone: Antigen specificity is unknown.

The study, taken as a whole, reports: Chain pairing and CD4, CD8 or FOXP3 expression were not captured.

The ends were cut back, 2 bases at V and 4 bases at J, with 8 bases in the middle. The CDR3 runs to 14 residues. Looked up from germline, CDR1 is ENHRY and CDR2 is SYGVKD. V and J are TRBV10-3 and TRBJ2-2, with D perhaps TRBD2 (6 bases). This TCR came from a person between 55 and 70 years old with breast cancer. The sequenced material came from blood. The CDR3 DNA follows: TGTGCCATCAGTGAGCGGGAGAGCACCGGGGAGCTGTTTTTT. As protein: CAISERESTGELFF.